Shown below are 12 T cell receptor beta chains from a single sample sequenced in a study of human T cells and chemical hapten exposure. MiXCR was run by TCRdb on the RACE reads, yielding one entry per CDR3 protein. The table records approximately 370,000 distinct CDR3 sequences, about 5.4% of them present only once. Time point in this sample: pre-sensitization, week 0. Noted treatment: therapeutic diphenylcyclopropenone sensitization with weekly scalp DPC. Sequences were derived from whole blood, sampled in connection with sensitization to the hapten diphenylcyclopropenone (DPC). The receptor set was obtained from a young woman with alopecia areata. Some clones in this sample may be carry-over from other donors' samples.

This clonotype was observed a few times. This sequence joins TRBV6-5 and TRBJ2-7; 9 positions match TRBD2. V was pared by 0 bases and J by 3 bases, with 6 bases of the junction left unmatched. The CDR3 extends over 16 amino acids. The germline V gene has CDR1 MNHEY and CDR2 SVGAGI. CDR3 residues: CASSYSSGGIYYEQYF. CDR3 in DNA: TGTGCCAGCAGTTACTCAAGCGGGGGGATTTACTACGAGCAGTACTTC.

The genes are TRBV4-3 and TRBJ1-6; D is uncertain. The CDR3 loop spans 15 amino acids. Germline V gene lookup returns CDR1 LGHNA and CDR2 YSLEER. V was trimmed by 1 base and J by 6 bases, leaving 10 bases between them. CDR3: CASSQVERGNSPLHF. The CDR3 DNA reads TGCGCCAGCAGCCAAGTAGAGCGCGGTAATTCACCCCTCCACTTT.

This clonotype was seen many times. The chain carries TRBV20-1 and TRBJ2-2, with 7 bases fitting TRBD1. The CDR3 is made up of 13 amino acids. Germline CDR1 and CDR2: DFQATT and SNEGSKA (reference sequence). The trim removed 4 bases at V and 11 bases at J, leaving 10 bases unmatched. CDR3 amino acids: CSAMYTGQEELFF. In nucleotides, the CDR3 is TGCAGTGCTATGTACACCGGACAGGAAGAGCTGTTTTTT.

The chain has TRBV4-3 and TRBJ1-1, with 7 nucleotides matching TRBD1. The CDR3 extends over 16 amino acids. The V segment lost 0 bases and the J segment 3 bases; nucleotides outside the gene matches: 7. Germline lookup yields CDR1 LGHNA and CDR2 YSLEER. The DNA of the CDR3 is TGCGCCAGCAGCCAAGATCCGACAGGGTCCTACACTGAAGCTTTCTTT. It yields the protein CASSQDPTGSYTEAFF.

The count of this clonotype is one. In this CDR3 the conserved last residue, phenylalanine or tryptophan, is missing, so a read error is likely. This chain connects TRBV6-2 or TRBV6-3 to TRBJ2-3; the D is unclear. This CDR3 contains 13 residues. The germline V and J ends were trimmed by 5 bases and 4 bases, with 10 bases remaining between them. Per germline, CDR1 MNHEY and CDR2 SVGEGT. In DNA form, the CDR3 reads TGTGCCAGCAGTAAGGGTTTGGCAGATACGCAGTATTCT. As protein: CASSKGLADTQYS.

This clonotype has just a few counts. The chain carries TRBV28 and TRBJ2-4, with a tentative D call TRBD2 (6 bases). Germline assignment: CDR1 MDHEN and CDR2 SYDVKM. This CDR3 region has 14 residues. Trimming removed 7 bases from V and 8 bases from J, with 18 bases in between. The CDR3 sequence: CASKPGSLLDIQYF. The CDR3 DNA sequence: TGTGCCAGCAAACCCGGGAGCCTCTTAGACATTCAGTACTTC. Variable domain in full (rest from reference TRBV28 and TRBJ2-4): DVKVTQSSRYLVKRTGEKVFLECVQDMDHENMFWYRQDPGLGLRLIYFSYDVKMKEKGDIPEGYSVSREKKERFSLILESASTNQTSMYLCASKPGSLLDIQYFGAGTRLSVL.

The CDR3 spells CASSLIKDRALNSPLHF. The CDR3 DNA reads as TGTGCCAGCAGCTTAATTAAGGACAGGGCATTGAATTCACCCCTCCACTTT. The chain joins TRBV7-9 to TRBJ1-6, with 8 bases aligning to TRBD1. The CDR3 totals 17 residues. With 2 bases clipped from V and 7 bases from J, the junction kept 10 bases outside the gene matches. Germline loops: CDR1 SEHNR, CDR2 FQNEAQ (reference sequence).

This clonotype was recorded at least ten times. J is TRBJ1-6 and V is TRBV6-5; D unclear. Germline V lookup: CDR1 MNHEY, CDR2 SVGAGI. This CDR3 is 16 amino acids long. V lost 7 bases and J 3 bases, leaving 16 bases between the germline ends. CDR3 coding DNA: TGTGCCAGCACCGAAATTTCGCCCCTCTATAATTCACCCCTCCACTTT. Protein sequence: CASTEISPLYNSPLHF.

The chain carries TRBV6-6 and TRBJ2-7; D uncertain. Per germline, CDR1 MNHNY and CDR2 SVGAGI (reference sequence). CDR3 length: 13 residues. With 10 bases removed from V and 2 bases from J, the gap between germline ends came to 15 bases. The CDR3 sequence: CAIRNSDTYEQYF. DNA of the CDR3: TGTGCCATCCGCAACAGTGACACCTACGAGCAGTACTTC.

The CDR3 protein is CASILDRGGELFF. DNA for the CDR3: TGTGCCAGCATCTTGGACAGGGGAGGGGAGCTGTTTTTT. This sequence joins TRBV12-3 or TRBV12-4 and TRBJ2-2, with 9 positions matching TRBD1. This CDR3 is built from 13 residues. Unmatched junction bases numbered 5, after V lost 7 bases and J lost 8 bases.

There are many counts of this clonotype. V gene TRBV24-1 combines with J gene TRBJ2-2, with D possibly matching TRBD1 (5 bases). Per germline, CDR1 KGHDR and CDR2 SFDVKD. Trimming pared 6 bases from V and 5 bases from J, leaving 18 bases between. This CDR3 is 16 amino acids long. The CDR3 region has the DNA TGTGCCACCAGTCATAGGGGCGCAACAGGAACCGGGGAGCTGTTTTTT. This sequence encodes CATSHRGATGTGELFF.

V is TRBV4-3 and J is TRBJ1-6; perhaps TRBD1 as D (6 bases). V shed 4 bases and J shed 6 bases, with 10 bases lying between them. This CDR3 has 14 residues. Germline loops: CDR1 LGHNA, CDR2 YSLEER. The CDR3 DNA reads TGCGCCAGCAGCCCGACAGGATCTAATTCACCCCTCCACTTT. Its translation is CASSPTGSNSPLHF.